These T cell receptor beta chains were read from a single sample in a study of blood T cell repertoires in COVID-19. Assay used: immunoSEQ multiplex PCR; TCRdb lists only in-frame clones, some missing. The repertoire consists of some 150,000 clones, with about 86% occurring once and the leading ten covering over 3.5%. The sequencing input was peripheral blood. All receptors derive from a man younger than 35 with active or convalescent COVID-19. CDR3s leave out the opening cysteine and the closing phenylalanine or tryptophan. The D gene is left open where the match is weak.

cdr3_aa: ASSHRDRQPQH; d_call: -; v_call: TRBV23-1; j_call: TRBJ1-5
cdr3_aa: ASSQLAGKSTDTQY; d_call: TRBD2; v_call: TRBV27; j_call: TRBJ2-3
cdr3_aa: ASSAGAGNTIY; d_call: -; v_call: TRBV5-1; j_call: TRBJ1-3
cdr3_aa: ASSPPGGSGYT; d_call: -; v_call: TRBV18; j_call: TRBJ1-2
cdr3_aa: ATSDGPQGEGHGYT; d_call: -; v_call: TRBV24-1; j_call: TRBJ1-2
cdr3_aa: ASSHGTAIQETQY; d_call: TRBD1; v_call: TRBV5-1; j_call: TRBJ2-5
cdr3_aa: ASSSSGTGVWEKLF; d_call: TRBD1; v_call: TRBV7-2; j_call: TRBJ1-4
cdr3_aa: ASSQADRAMNTEAF; d_call: TRBD1; v_call: TRBV4-1; j_call: TRBJ1-1
cdr3_aa: ASTGTRGYEQY; d_call: TRBD2; v_call: TRBV2; j_call: TRBJ2-7
cdr3_aa: ASSLDASGANVLT; d_call: -; v_call: TRBV7-9; j_call: TRBJ2-6
cdr3_aa: ASRFPRDRIYSNQPQH; d_call: TRBD1; v_call: TRBV2; j_call: TRBJ1-5
cdr3_aa: ASSRDSQFFYGYT; d_call: TRBD1; v_call: TRBV5-4; j_call: TRBJ1-2
cdr3_aa: ASSFPAGNGYT; d_call: -; v_call: TRBV5-1; j_call: TRBJ1-2
cdr3_aa: ASSQDEFNYGYT; d_call: -; v_call: TRBV3-1/TRBV3-2; j_call: TRBJ1-2
cdr3_aa: ASSIKRDTEAF; d_call: -; v_call: TRBV19; j_call: TRBJ1-1
cdr3_aa: ASSLGRSLNTEAF; d_call: -; v_call: TRBV7-8; j_call: TRBJ1-1
cdr3_aa: ASSLQGGTEAF; d_call: -; v_call: TRBV6-4; j_call: TRBJ1-1
cdr3_aa: SVLESNYGYT; d_call: -; v_call: TRBV29-1; j_call: TRBJ1-2
cdr3_aa: AWITGGTENYGYT; d_call: TRBD1; v_call: TRBV30; j_call: TRBJ1-2
cdr3_aa: ASSPRGGSGTETQY; d_call: TRBD2; v_call: TRBV11-3; j_call: TRBJ2-5
cdr3_aa: AWSVALMSNTGELF; d_call: -; v_call: TRBV30; j_call: TRBJ2-2
cdr3_aa: ASSLLSEKLF; d_call: -; v_call: TRBV28; j_call: TRBJ1-4
cdr3_aa: ASSPPDGQGTAEAF; d_call: TRBD1; v_call: TRBV28; j_call: TRBJ1-1
cdr3_aa: ATTPPGQGDFGTEAF; d_call: TRBD1; v_call: TRBV10-2; j_call: TRBJ1-1
cdr3_aa: ASSEHPREGYT; d_call: -; v_call: TRBV2; j_call: TRBJ1-2
cdr3_aa: ASSGRPGTPTGELF; d_call: -; v_call: TRBV11-1; j_call: TRBJ2-2
cdr3_aa: ASSLEGVSNQPQH; d_call: -; v_call: TRBV7-2; j_call: TRBJ1-5
cdr3_aa: ASSKGTSPNTIY; d_call: -; v_call: TRBV2; j_call: TRBJ1-3
cdr3_aa: ASSPPGQRNTEAF; d_call: TRBD1; v_call: TRBV27; j_call: TRBJ1-1
cdr3_aa: ASSQGGWGQEAYEQY; d_call: TRBD1; v_call: TRBV4-2; j_call: TRBJ2-7
cdr3_aa: ASSRSQGARTGELF; d_call: TRBD1; v_call: TRBV25-1; j_call: TRBJ2-2
cdr3_aa: ASSSGSPDLEQY; d_call: TRBD2; v_call: TRBV18; j_call: TRBJ2-7
cdr3_aa: ASSLEGGHHEQF; d_call: -; v_call: TRBV5-4; j_call: TRBJ2-1
cdr3_aa: ATSDLCGQGNQPQH; d_call: TRBD1; v_call: TRBV24-1; j_call: TRBJ1-5
cdr3_aa: ASSLVRGATDTQY; d_call: -; v_call: TRBV5-4; j_call: TRBJ2-3